The 15 T cell receptor beta chains in this list originate from one sample, sequenced in a study of blood T cell repertoires in COVID-19 (TCRdb year 2020). The receptor library was made with the immunoSEQ multiplex PCR assay. The immuneACCESS repertoire file appears here via TCRdb, limited to in-frame rearrangements. These files lack a portion of the clones; in checked studies, under half of the deficit traces to unresolved V genes, and the cause of the others is not known. The sample table contains around 250,000 clones; only one count was recorded for approximately 84% of them. The ten biggest clones cover about 1.9% of the sample. Input material: peripheral blood. These receptors were collected from a woman aged 80 or older with acute or convalescent COVID-19.

This clone has only one observation. The gene calls are TRBV7-2 and TRBJ2-7, with 14 bases matching TRBD2. Germline CDR1 reads SGHTA; CDR2 reads FQGNSA. The CDR3 is made up of 16 amino acids. V lost 3 bases, J lost 5 bases, and 6 bases stayed unmatched. The CDR3 nucleotides read TGTGCCAGCAGCTTTTTCGGGACTAGCGGGAGAGACGAGCAGTACTTC. Translating gives CASSFFGTSGRDEQYF. The full variable domain, in which reference TRBV7-2 and TRBJ2-7 provide the parts outside the CDR3, is GAGVSQSPSNKVTEKGKDVELRCDPISGHTALYWYRQSLGQGLEFLIYFQGNSAPDKSGLPSDRFSAERTGGSVSTLTIQRTQQEDSAVYLCASSFFGTSGRDEQYFGPGTRLTVT.

The chain couples TRBV5-4 to TRBJ2-2, with TRBD2 matching 7 bases. V shed 4 bases, J shed 5 bases, and the junction held 11 bases outside the gene matches. The CDR3 has 16 residues. Per germline, CDR1 SGHNT and CDR2 YYREEE (reference sequence). This CDR3 is CASSRWGGSRTGELFF. The DNA of the CDR3 is TGTGCCAGCAGCCGTTGGGGCGGGAGCCGGACCGGGGAGCTGTTTTTT.

V and J are TRBV6-6 and TRBJ2-3; 9 nucleotides agree with TRBD2. The CDR3 consists of 15 residues. Germline CDR1 reads MNHNY; CDR2 reads SVGAGI (reference sequence). With 2 bases clipped from V and 4 bases from J, the junction kept 4 bases outside the gene matches. The CDR3 nucleotides read TGTGCCAGCAGTTACGGCGGGAGGGCCTCAGATACGCAGTATTTT. Amino acid sequence: CASSYGGRASDTQYF.

The chain is built from TRBV6-5 and TRBJ1-2, with D unresolved. Germline CDR1 and CDR2: MNHEY and SVGAGI. With 8 bases removed from V and 5 bases from J, the gap between germline ends came to 15 bases. CDR3 size: 13 residues. The CDR3 loop is CASLDSFGYGYTF. In DNA form, the CDR3 reads TGTGCCAGCCTTGACTCTTTCGGGTATGGCTACACCTTC.

This chain uses TRBV6-5 with TRBJ2-7, with TRBD2 as a possible D gene (7 bases). V was clipped by 3 bases and J by 3 bases, with 15 bases between them. Germline-derived CDR1 and CDR2 are MNHEY and SVGAGI. The CDR3 is 15 residues long. The CDR3 loop is CASSYGGASIYEQYF. The CDR3 DNA reads TGTGCCAGCAGTTATGGGGGGGCGAGTATCTACGAGCAGTACTTC.

J is TRBJ1-3 and V is TRBV7-2; TRBD1 agrees at 8 bases. CDR3 length: 16 amino acids. Per the germline V gene, CDR1 is SGHTA and CDR2 is FQGNSA. V shed 1 base and J 0 bases; nucleotides not matched to a gene: 2. The CDR3: CASSLGQGFSGNTIYF. DNA of the CDR3: TGTGCCAGCAGCTTAGGACAGGGGTTCTCTGGAAACACCATATATTTT.

This chain's CDR3 is CASSPVTGSYGYTF. The CDR3 nucleotides read TGTGCCAGCTCACCGGTTACAGGGAGCTATGGCTACACCTTC. The V and J genes are TRBV18 and TRBJ1-2; maybe TRBD1 (6 bases). The germline V gene encodes CDR1 KGHSH and CDR2 LQKENI. This CDR3 contains 14 residues. Trimming took 3 bases from V and 4 from J, leaving 12 bases between them.

V usage is TRBV19 and J usage is TRBJ2-2; no reliable D call. CDR1 and CDR2 from the germline V gene are LNHDA and SQIVND (reference sequence). V was clipped by 3 bases and J by 1 base, with 6 bases between them. This CDR3 has 14 residues. The CDR3 DNA follows: TGTGCCAGTAGTATCCAGCGGAACACCGGGGAGCTGTTTTTT. Amino acids: CASSIQRNTGELFF.

The chain links TRBV7-2 to TRBJ2-7; TRBD1 might be the D (6 bases). The CDR3 has 15 amino acids. The V and J ends lost 4 bases and 0 bases respectively, with 13 bases between them. The germline V gene has CDR1 SGHTA and CDR2 FQGNSA. CDR3 bases: TGTGCCAGCAGCTCGGACAGCCGAACCTCCTACGAGCAGTACTTC. This translates into CASSSDSRTSYEQYF.

The V gene is TRBV6-2 or TRBV6-3, the J gene TRBJ1-1, with 12 bases that match TRBD1. This CDR3 region has 16 residues. Per the germline V gene, CDR1 is MNHEY and CDR2 is SVGEGT. The J segment lost 2 bases and the V segment lost 5 bases, leaving 6 bases of the junction unmatched. In DNA form, the CDR3 reads TGTGCCAGCAGTAACCCGGGACAGGGGGCCAACACTGAAGCTTTCTTT. This translates into CASSNPGQGANTEAFF.

This chain links TRBV6-2 or TRBV6-3 with TRBJ2-7; 8 positions match TRBD1. Germline V lookup: CDR1 MNHEY, CDR2 SVGEGT. The V gene end was trimmed by 4 bases and the J gene end by 6 bases; junction bases not matched to a gene: 17. CDR3 length: 17 residues. CDR3 sequence: CASSLSLARTGIVEQYF. As DNA, the CDR3 is TGTGCCAGCAGTTTATCTTTAGCCCGGACAGGGATCGTCGAGCAGTACTTC.

The rearrangement links TRBV19 to TRBJ2-2, with 9 bases lining up with TRBD1. The CDR3 contains 16 residues. Germline values: CDR1 LNHDA, CDR2 SQIVND (reference sequence). The V segment lost 4 bases and the J segment 7 bases; nucleotides outside the gene matches: 10. CDR3 bases: TGTGCCAGTAGTAGGAGACAGGGGGGGAATGACGGGGAGCTGTTTTTT. Translating gives CASSRRQGGNDGELFF.

This clone was seen a single time. The chain has TRBV2 and TRBJ1-2; TRBD1 aligns across 10 bases. The length of the CDR3 is 15 residues. Germline lookup yields CDR1 SNHLY and CDR2 FYNNEI. Trimming removed 4 bases from V and 3 bases from J; junction bases left unmatched: 5. The CDR3: CASSARTGGYYGYTF. In DNA form, the CDR3 reads TGTGCCAGCAGTGCAAGGACAGGGGGTTACTATGGCTACACCTTC.

The chain employs TRBV5-4 and TRBJ1-2, with a tentative D call TRBD1 (6 bases). This CDR3 is built from 13 residues. Germline CDR1 SGHNT, CDR2 YYREEE (reference sequence). Trimming shortened V by 4 bases and J by 0 bases, and 7 bases separated the two germline ends. CDR3 DNA sequence: TGTGCCAGCAGCGACAGGACTAACTATGGCTACACCTTC. The encoded protein is CASSDRTNYGYTF.

J is TRBJ1-3 and V is TRBV4-1; 8 bases align to TRBD1. The germline CDR1 and CDR2 sequences are MGHRA and YSYEKL. This CDR3 comprises 17 residues. V dropped 4 bases and J dropped 0; count of bases not matched to a gene: 8. The CDR3 region is CASSPAGGARSGNTIYF. In DNA form, the CDR3 reads TGCGCCAGCAGCCCAGCAGGGGGCGCGCGCTCTGGAAACACCATATATTTT.